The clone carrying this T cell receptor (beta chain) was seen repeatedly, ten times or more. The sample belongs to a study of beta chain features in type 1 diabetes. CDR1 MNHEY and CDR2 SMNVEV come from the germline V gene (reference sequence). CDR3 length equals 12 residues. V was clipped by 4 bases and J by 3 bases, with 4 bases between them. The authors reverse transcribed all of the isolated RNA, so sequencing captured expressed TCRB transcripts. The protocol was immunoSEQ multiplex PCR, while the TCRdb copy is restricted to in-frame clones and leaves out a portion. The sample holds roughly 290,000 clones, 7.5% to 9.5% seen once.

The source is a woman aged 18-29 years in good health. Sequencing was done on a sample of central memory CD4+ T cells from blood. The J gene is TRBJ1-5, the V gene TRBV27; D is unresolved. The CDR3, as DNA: TGTGCCAGCAGTTCGACCAATCAGCCCCAGCATTTT. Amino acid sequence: CASSSTNQPQHF.